These 26 T cell receptor beta chains came from one sample sequenced in a study of T cell changes during pregnancy in multiple sclerosis (dated by TCRdb to the late 2010s). To prepare the library, the immunoSEQ multiplex PCR assay was applied. Imported from immuneACCESS, the table was reduced by TCRdb to in-frame sequences with V and J called. These copies leave out some clones; in studies compared against another copy, an unresolved V gene accounts for under half, and the cause of the remainder is not known. In all, the sample holds about 44,000 clones, and roughly 95% of those were seen once. The leading ten clones occupy roughly 1% of the sample. The material sequenced was peripheral blood, taken in the second trimester of pregnancy. These receptors all come from a female donor with multiple sclerosis, enrolled in a pregnancy study.

The J gene is TRBJ1-5, the V gene TRBV13, with D perhaps matching TRBD1 (5 bases). Germline-derived CDR1 and CDR2 are PRHDT and FYEKMQ (reference sequence). This CDR3 is 14 amino acids long. Trimming took 4 bases from V and 4 from J, leaving 11 bases between them. For the CDR3, the DNA is TGTGCCAGCAGCTCCCGGGACTCAAATCAGCCCCAGCATTTT. Amino acids: CASSSRDSNQPQHF.

This clone was seen only once. The V call is TRBV6-6, the J call TRBJ1-3; D might be TRBD1 (5 bases). There are 14 residues in the CDR3. Germline V CDR1 and CDR2: MNHNY, SVGAGI (reference sequence). V gave up 5 bases and J gave up 5 bases, with 13 bases separating them. The CDR3 DNA sequence: TGTGCCAGCAGTGCGAACAGGATCAGAAACACCATATATTTT. Translated: CASSANRIRNTIYF.

The sample holds one count of this clone. V usage is TRBV4-3 and J usage is TRBJ1-2; D perhaps matches TRBD1 (5 bases). Trimming shortened V by 0 bases and J by 12 bases, and 17 bases separated the two germline ends. The CDR3 covers 14 residues. Germline values: CDR1 LGHNA, CDR2 YSLEER. The DNA for the CDR3 is TGCGCCAGCAGCCAAGATGTGGGGACTCCAGTCCACACCTTC. It is translated as CASSQDVGTPVHTF.

This chain joins TRBV5-1 and TRBJ2-2; 7 positions agree with TRBD1. J was trimmed by 0 bases and V by 4 bases; bases with no gene match: 3. Germline assignment: CDR1 SGHRS and CDR2 YFSETQ. The CDR3 contains 15 residues. CDR3 sequence (DNA): TGCGCCAGCAGCACCGGGACAGCGAACACCGGGGAGCTGTTTTTT. Its protein product is CASSTGTANTGELFF.

The V call is TRBV10-3, the J call TRBJ1-4; TRBD1 might be the D (5 bases). The CDR3 totals 16 residues. Germline V lookup: CDR1 ENHRY, CDR2 SYGVKD. V was cut by 4 bases and J by 10 bases, with 22 bases left in between. The CDR3 coding sequence is TGTGCCATCAGTGTTTCAGGGAGGGGATTCGATGGAAAACTGTTTTTT. Its translation: CAISVSGRGFDGKLFF.

This clone was seen once. V usage is TRBV19 and J usage is TRBJ1-1; 11 bases fit TRBD1. V was clipped by 5 bases and J by 4 bases; unmatched bases: 12. CDR1 and CDR2 from the germline V gene are LNHDA and SQIVND (reference sequence). CDR3 length equals 17 residues. The CDR3 DNA reads as TGTGCCAGTAGTCCCCTCCGGACAGGGGGCGGGGGCACTGAAGCTTTCTTT. Encoded protein: CASSPLRTGGGGTEAFF.

The chain recombines TRBV7-9 with TRBJ2-1, with unresolved D. Germline CDR1 and CDR2: SEHNR and FQNEAQ (reference sequence). The CDR3 length is 11 residues. The V and J ends lost 1 base and 14 bases respectively, with 9 bases between them. The CDR3 region has the DNA TGTGCCAGCAGCTTAGAGCAAGTAAAGTTCTTC. Translation: CASSLEQVKFF.

Comment on this clone: One end of the junction fails to match germline, which may point to a read error. The gene calls are TRBV7-2 and TRBJ2-2, with D unresolved. Germline-derived CDR1 and CDR2 are SGHTA and FQGNSA. The length of the CDR3 is 13 residues. CDR3 bases: TGTGCCAGCAGCTTAACCAACAGCGGGGAGCTGTTTTTT. It is translated as CASSLTNSGELFF.

Concerning this clone: The junction departs from the called germline gene at one end, perhaps through a read error. The chain recombines TRBV10-3 with TRBJ2-7; D may be TRBD2 (5 bases). The germline gives CDR1 ENHRY, CDR2 SYGVKD. This CDR3 comprises 13 residues. CDR3 residues: CATSPGEFYEQYF. CDR3 DNA: TGTGCCACCAGTCCCGGGGAATTCTACGAGCAGTACTTC.

The genes are TRBV27 and TRBJ2-2, with D hard to call. From germline, CDR1 is MNHEY and CDR2 SMNVEV (reference sequence). The V end was cut by 5 bases, the J end by 6 bases, with 10 bases between. The CDR3 has 13 residues. The CDR3 DNA sequence: TGTGCCAGCAGTCGCGCAGGTCCCGGGGAGCTGTTTTTT. Translating gives CASSRAGPGELFF.

The J gene is TRBJ1-1, the V gene TRBV5-4, with D maybe TRBD1 (6 bases). The CDR3 runs to 15 residues. V lost 1 base to trimming and J lost 3 bases, with 13 bases between them. Germline CDR1 SGHNT, CDR2 YYREEE (reference sequence). In nucleotides, the CDR3 is TGTGCCAGCAGCTTGTTAACAGGGCAGTACACTGAAGCTTTCTTT. Its protein is CASSLLTGQYTEAFF.

The table lists this clone with a count of one. The chain uses TRBV7-9 and TRBJ1-1; D unresolved. CDR3 size: 14 residues. V lost 2 bases and J 1 base, leaving 8 bases between the germline ends. CDR1 is SEHNR, CDR2 FQNEAQ, per germline (reference sequence). Written as DNA, the CDR3 is TGTGCCAGCAGCTTATCCAGTCGGAACACTGAAGCTTTCTTT. Translating it yields CASSLSSRNTEAFF.

The chain carries TRBV13 and TRBJ2-2; 10 bases line up with TRBD2. Germline V gene lookup returns CDR1 PRHDT and CDR2 FYEKMQ (reference sequence). V gave up 4 bases and J gave up 4 bases; unmatched junction bases: 21. This CDR3 region has 21 residues. In nucleotides, the CDR3 is TGTGCCAGCAGCTATAGGGTCCTAGCGGGAGATCCGATAGGGTCCACCGGGGAGCTGTTTTTT. Translation gives CASSYRVLAGDPIGSTGELFF.

The V and J genes are TRBV7-2 and TRBJ2-7; 9 bases are shared with TRBD1. CDR1 SGHTA and CDR2 FQGNSA come from the germline V gene. This CDR3 contains 17 residues. V shed 5 bases, J shed 0 bases, and the junction held 11 bases outside the gene matches. The CDR3 DNA reads TGTGCCAGCAGCCCCCAGGGACAGGGAGGGCCCTCCTACGAGCAGTACTTC. Protein product: CASSPQGQGGPSYEQYF.

The chain employs TRBV5-1 and TRBJ1-2, with TRBD1 identical over 8 bases. Germline trimming cut 4 bases from V and 8 bases from J; bases unmatched to any gene: 7. The CDR3 covers 13 residues. The germline V gene has CDR1 SGHRS and CDR2 YFSETQ. In nucleotides, the CDR3 is TGCGCCAGCAGCCCCGGACAGGGCGGCGGCTACACCTTC. Amino acid sequence: CASSPGQGGGYTF.

The genes are TRBV7-2 and TRBJ2-7; 7 nucleotides agree with TRBD1. V dropped 1 base and J dropped 0; count of bases not matched to a gene: 0. The germline gives CDR1 SGHTA, CDR2 FQGNSA. CDR3 length: 14 residues. CDR3 coding DNA: TGTGCCAGCAGCTTAGGGGACAGCTCCTACGAGCAGTACTTC. As protein: CASSLGDSSYEQYF. Filled out from reference TRBV7-2 and TRBJ2-7, the complete variable domain reads GAGVSQSPSNKVTEKGKDVELRCDPISGHTALYWYRQSLGQGLEFLIYFQGNSAPDKSGLPSDRFSAERTGGSVSTLTIQRTQQEDSAVYLCASSLGDSSYEQYFGPGTRLTVT.

This clone was detected only once. This chain links TRBV7-8 with TRBJ2-4; 12 bases fit TRBD2. The CDR3 has 18 amino acids. V gave up 2 bases and J gave up 4 bases; unmatched junction bases: 9. CDR1 is SGHVS and CDR2 is FQNEAQ in the germline V gene. CDR3 sequence (DNA): TGTGCCAGCAGCTTAACGGCTAGCGGGAGGGCCGGGAAAAACATTCAGTACTTC. This translates into CASSLTASGRAGKNIQYF.

The chain has TRBV29-1 and TRBJ2-1; 7 bases are shared with TRBD2. Germline-derived CDR1 and CDR2 are SQVTM and ANQGSEA. Trimming took 6 bases from V and 3 from J; bases not matched to a gene: 11. This CDR3 is 15 amino acids long. This chain's CDR3 is CSVDSGTIHYNEQFF. CDR3 DNA: TGCAGCGTAGATTCCGGGACTATACACTACAATGAGCAGTTCTTC.

This chain uses TRBV7-9 with TRBJ2-5, with 8 bases identical to TRBD2. CDR3 length: 13 residues. With 6 bases clipped from V and 4 bases from J, the junction kept 4 bases outside the gene matches. CDR1 is SEHNR, CDR2 FQNEAQ, per germline (reference sequence). The CDR3 protein is CASSPREGETQYF. The CDR3 DNA reads as TGTGCCAGCAGTCCACGGGAGGGAGAGACCCAGTACTTC.

The rearrangement links TRBV10-3 to TRBJ2-6, with D perhaps matching TRBD2 (6 bases). The germline V and J ends were trimmed by 0 bases and 0 bases, with 15 bases remaining between them. Germline V gene sequence: CDR1 ENHRY, CDR2 SYGVKD. CDR3 length equals 19 residues. This CDR3 reads CAISESVGGARSGANVLTF. As DNA, the CDR3 is TGTGCCATCAGTGAGTCTGTCGGGGGAGCCCGCTCTGGGGCCAACGTCCTGACTTTC.

The chain is built from TRBV4-1 and TRBJ1-3, with 8 positions matching TRBD1. The junction had 7 bases not matched to a gene; V was cut back by 6 bases and J by 0 bases. Germline CDR1 reads MGHRA; CDR2 reads YSYEKL. This CDR3 spans 16 amino acids. Here the CDR3 DNA reads TGCGCCAGCAGTAGCCAGGGGGCTCCCTCTGGAAACACCATATATTTT. Residues: CASSSQGAPSGNTIYF.

A single count supports this clone. This sequence joins TRBV5-1 and TRBJ1-5, with TRBD1 matching over 7 bases. The germline V gene has CDR1 SGHRS and CDR2 YFSETQ. The ends lost 3 bases at V and 4 bases at J; junction bases unmatched: 7. This CDR3 contains 15 residues. CDR3 sequence (DNA): TGCGCCAGCAGCTCCGGCGACAGGGAGAATCAGCCCCAGCATTTT. It encodes CASSSGDRENQPQHF.

The chain joins TRBV9 to TRBJ2-2, with D perhaps matching TRBD1 (5 bases). The germline CDR1 and CDR2 sequences are SGDLS and YYNGEE. Deletions cut 1 base from V and 1 base from J, with 5 bases between. The CDR3 length is 14 residues. The CDR3 loop is CASSVTGNTGELFF. CDR3 DNA sequence: TGTGCCAGCAGCGTAACAGGGAACACCGGGGAGCTGTTTTTT.

J is TRBJ1-2 and V is TRBV6-4; D unclear. The CDR3 extends over 15 amino acids. V was shortened by 6 bases and J by 4 bases, with 18 bases between the two germline ends. Germline lookup yields CDR1 MRHNA and CDR2 SNTAGT. For the CDR3, the DNA is TGTGCCAGCAGCCCTACGGGGAGTGCGGTCTATGGCTACACCTTC. It encodes CASSPTGSAVYGYTF.

The chain couples TRBV5-4 to TRBJ2-7; a possible D gene is TRBD1 (6 bases). CDR3 length: 14 amino acids. Trimming stripped 0 bases from V and 2 bases from J, with 9 bases between. Germline-derived CDR1 and CDR2 are SGHNT and YYREEE (reference sequence). CDR3 region: CASSLDRDPYEQYF. CDR3 in DNA: TGTGCCAGCAGCTTGGACAGGGATCCCTACGAGCAGTACTTC. Combining the CDR3 with reference TRBV5-4 and TRBJ2-7 gives the whole variable domain ETGVTQSPTHLIKTRGQQVTLRCSSQSGHNTVSWYQQALGQGPQFIFQYYREEENGRGNFPPRFSGLQFPNYSSELNVNALELDDSALYLCASSLDRDPYEQYFGPGTRLTVT.

This chain links TRBV30 with TRBJ1-2, with 9 bases identical to TRBD1. The CDR3 has 15 residues. J lost 6 bases, V lost 1 base, and 9 bases had no gene match. Germline CDR1 reads GTSNPN; CDR2 reads SVGIG (reference sequence). The CDR3 DNA is TGTGCCTGGAGTGCAGGGACAGGGAGGAACCATGGCTACACCTTC. Protein: CAWSAGTGRNHGYTF.